This T cell receptor (beta chain) appears in the sequencing data of a study of tumor-infiltrating lymphocytes in primary liver carcinoma. On this clonotype itself: The junction departs from the called germline gene at one end, perhaps through a read error.

Total RNA and DNA came together from about 21-30 mg of bulk tissue without cell sorting. CDR1 and CDR2 from the germline V gene are SGHDT and YYEEEE. CDR3 size: 15 residues. Starting from 500 ng of total RNA, TCR beta cDNA was produced with a primer in the constant region. TCR beta libraries came from three nested multiplex PCR rounds using slightly modified ARM-PCR. For 10 cycles apiece, the opening two PCR rounds ran with TRBV1-TRBV30 forward primers and a C-beta reverse primer. From the multiplex PCR reads, TCRdb called clonotypes with MiXCR, one entry per CDR3 protein. The sample gives around 21,000 distinct CDR3 sequences, roughly 70% of which show up once; roughly two fifths is in the top ten.

The sequenced sample was liver tumor tissue from sampling region 1. The subset denotes: tumor region T1, superior pole. This TCR was recovered from a man aged 35 to 55 with primary liver carcinoma and hepatitis B virus infection. The chain links TRBV5-6 to TRBJ2-2, with D possibly TRBD1 on 6 matching bases. The CDR3 DNA sequence: TGTGCCAGCAGTTCCGGGACAAGGGTCACCGGGGAGCTGTTATTT. This codes for CASSSGTRVTGELLF.